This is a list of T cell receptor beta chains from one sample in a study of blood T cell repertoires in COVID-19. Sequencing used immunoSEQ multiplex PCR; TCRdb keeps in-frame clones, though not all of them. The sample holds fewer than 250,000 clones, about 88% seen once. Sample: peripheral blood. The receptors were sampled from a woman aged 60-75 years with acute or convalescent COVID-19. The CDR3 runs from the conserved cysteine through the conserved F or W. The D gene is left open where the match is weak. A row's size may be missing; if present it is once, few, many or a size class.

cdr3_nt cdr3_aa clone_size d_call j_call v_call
TGTGCCAGCAGCCAACAGGTCTACAATGAGCAGTTCTTC CASSQQVYNEQFF - - TRBJ2-1 TRBV9
TGTGCCAGCACCCGGGAGGGACGGAATTATGGCTACACCTTC CASTREGRNYGYTF - - TRBJ1-2 TRBV6-5
TGTGCCATCAGTACCACAGGGGGCGGAACTGAAGCTTTCTTT CAISTTGGGTEAFF - TRBD1 TRBJ1-1 TRBV10-3
TGTGCCAGCTCACCACCGCGGACAGGGGGCTACACCGGGGAGCTGTTTTTT CASSPPRTGGYTGELFF - TRBD1 TRBJ2-2 TRBV18
TGTGCCAGCAGTCCCAGGGGCGGGAATTCACCCCTCCACTTT CASSPRGGNSPLHF - - TRBJ1-6 TRBV7-2
TGTGCCAGCAGCTTGGGTAGCGGGGGGGTCACAGATACGCAGTATTTT CASSLGSGGVTDTQYF - TRBD2 TRBJ2-3 TRBV7-2
TGTGCCAGCTCGGAAAGGAGGGGAGGGAAAGATCAGCCCCAGCATTTT CASSERRGGKDQPQHF few - TRBJ1-5 TRBV18
TGTGCCAGTTCCGTGGGGGGCTATGGCTACACCTTC CASSVGGYGYTF few - TRBJ1-2 TRBV19
TGTGCCAGCAGCTTCAGCCTAAACCCCGGGATTCCTCTCGAGCAGTACTTC CASSFSLNPGIPLEQYF - - TRBJ2-7 TRBV11-2
TGTGCCAGCTCACCAAGTCCCGTGAGCGGCTACACCTTC CASSPSPVSGYTF - - TRBJ1-2 TRBV18
TGTGCCAGCAGCCAGGATGTGCGGGACAGGGGGCGCCATGGCTACACCTTC CASSQDVRDRGRHGYTF - TRBD1 TRBJ1-2 TRBV3-1/TRBV3-2
TGTGCCAGCAGCTTAGGCGGGGGGGCTTCGGAGCAGTTCTTC CASSLGGGASEQFF once TRBD2 TRBJ2-1 TRBV7-9
TGCGCCAGCAGCTTGGCCGGACAGGGGGAAGGAGAAAAACTGTTTTTT CASSLAGQGEGEKLFF - TRBD1 TRBJ1-4 TRBV5-1
TGCAGCGTCAGGGGTCTCTACGAGCAGTACTTC CSVRGLYEQYF - - TRBJ2-7 TRBV29-1
TGTGCCAGCAGCAAAGTGCTAGCGGGGATCTTGGAGACCCAGTACTTC CASSKVLAGILETQYF once - TRBJ2-5 TRBV21-1
TGTGCCAGCAGCCGGGACGGGGGTACCTACGAGCAGTACTTC CASSRDGGTYEQYF - - TRBJ2-7 TRBV6-2/TRBV6-3
TGTGCCAGCAGCTTGGAGAGACGAGCTAACTATGGCTACACCTTC CASSLERRANYGYTF - - TRBJ1-2 TRBV11-2
TGTGCCAGCAGTTCGGGACAGGGTTACTATGGCTACACCTTC CASSSGQGYYGYTF - TRBD1 TRBJ1-2 TRBV6-5
TGTGCCAGCAGCTTAGTAGGCGGGGGGTACACCGGGGAGCTGTTTTTT CASSLVGGGYTGELFF - TRBD2 TRBJ2-2 TRBV7-8
TGTGCCAGCAGCCATTCTTCGCTTGGACAGGGGGCGACTGAAGCTTTCTTT CASSHSSLGQGATEAFF - TRBD1 TRBJ1-1 TRBV3-1/TRBV3-2
TGTGCCAGCAGCCCGGCGCAGGGGCATGGCTACACCTTC CASSPAQGHGYTF - - TRBJ1-2 TRBV9
TGTGCCAGTAGTATACTTAAGGCGGGAGGCCAATACGAGCAGTACTTC CASSILKAGGQYEQYF once TRBD2 TRBJ2-7 TRBV19
TGCGCCAGCAGCCAGAGGACAGGGATGACGAACATTCAGTACTTC CASSQRTGMTNIQYF - TRBD1 TRBJ2-4 TRBV5-1
TGCGCCAGCAGCTTGGCACAGGGGACGAACACCGGGGAGCTGTTTTTT CASSLAQGTNTGELFF - TRBD1 TRBJ2-2 TRBV5-1
TGTGCCAGCAGTTCAACCACCCGACTAGCGGGTTATGAGCAGTTCTTC CASSSTTRLAGYEQFF once TRBD2 TRBJ2-1 TRBV28
TGTGCCAGCACCGCCCCGAGACAGGGGAACACCATATATTTT CASTAPRQGNTIYF once TRBD1 TRBJ1-3 TRBV11-2
TGCGCCAGCAGCTTGGGTGGGGACAGCCGAGAGACCCAGTACTTC CASSLGGDSRETQYF - TRBD1 TRBJ2-5 TRBV5-1
TGTGCCGGCAGAGGGGCGGGGGATGAAAAACTGTTTTTT CAGRGAGDEKLFF - - TRBJ1-4 TRBV19
TGTGCCAGCAGCCAGGCCGGGACAGGGGGCTTGAAAGCTGAAGCTTTCTTT CASSQAGTGGLKAEAFF - TRBD1 TRBJ1-1 TRBV14
TGCGCCAGCACAATAGGGGTAGATGCTGGGGCCAACGTCCTGACTTTC CASTIGVDAGANVLTF - - TRBJ2-6 TRBV5-1
TGTGCCAGCAGCTTATCAGGGGGAGGAAACACCATATATTTT CASSLSGGGNTIYF once TRBD1 TRBJ1-3 TRBV7-8
TGTGCCAGCAGCTCACGACAGGGGGAGAACCAGCCCCAGCATTTT CASSSRQGENQPQHF - TRBD1 TRBJ1-5 TRBV7-2
TGCGCCAGCAGCTTGGAGGGACTGGCATATGGCTACACCTTC CASSLEGLAYGYTF - - TRBJ1-2 TRBV5-1
TGTGCCAGCACCCTGACAGGGGAGAACACTGAAGCTTTCTTT CASTLTGENTEAFF - TRBD1 TRBJ1-1 TRBV7-9
TGTGCCAGCAGCGCCTACAGGGGAACTAATGAAAAACTGTTTTTT CASSAYRGTNEKLFF - TRBD1 TRBJ1-4 TRBV9
TGTGCCAGCAGTAGTAGCGGGAGTATCGGCGAGCAGTACTTC CASSSSGSIGEQYF - TRBD2 TRBJ2-7 TRBV6-5